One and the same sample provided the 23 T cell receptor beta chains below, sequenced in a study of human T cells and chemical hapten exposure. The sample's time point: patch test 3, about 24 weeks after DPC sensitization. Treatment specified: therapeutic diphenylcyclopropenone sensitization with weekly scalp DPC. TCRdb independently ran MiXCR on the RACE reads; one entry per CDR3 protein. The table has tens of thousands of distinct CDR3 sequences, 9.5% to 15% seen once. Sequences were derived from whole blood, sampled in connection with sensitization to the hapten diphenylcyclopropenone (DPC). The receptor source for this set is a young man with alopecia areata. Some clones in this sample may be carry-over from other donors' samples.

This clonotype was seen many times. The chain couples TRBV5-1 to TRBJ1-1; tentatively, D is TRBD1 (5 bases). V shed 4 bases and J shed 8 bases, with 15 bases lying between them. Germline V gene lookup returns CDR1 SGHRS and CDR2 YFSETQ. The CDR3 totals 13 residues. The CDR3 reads CASSTGTLDEAFF. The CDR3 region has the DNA TGCGCCAGCAGCACCGGGACGTTGGACGAAGCTTTCTTT. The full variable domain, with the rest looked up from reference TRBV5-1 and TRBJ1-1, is KAGVTQTPRYLIKTRGQQVTLSCSPISGHRSVSWYQQTPGQGLQFLFEYFSETQRNKGNFPGRFSGRQFSNSRSEMNVSTLELGDSALYLCASSTGTLDEAFFGQGTRLTVV.

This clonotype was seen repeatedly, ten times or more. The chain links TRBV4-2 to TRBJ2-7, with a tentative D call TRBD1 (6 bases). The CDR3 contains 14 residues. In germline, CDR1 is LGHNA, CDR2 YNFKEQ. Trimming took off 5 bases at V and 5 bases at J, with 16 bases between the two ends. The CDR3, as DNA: TGTGCCAGCAGCTCGGACAGCCAGGGAAACGAGCAGTACTTC. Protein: CASSSDSQGNEQYF.

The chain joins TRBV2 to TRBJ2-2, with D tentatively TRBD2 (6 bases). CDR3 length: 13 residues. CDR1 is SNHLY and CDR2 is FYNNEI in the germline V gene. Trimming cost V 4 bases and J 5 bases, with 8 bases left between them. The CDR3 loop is CASSGLGTGELFF. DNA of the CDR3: TGTGCCAGCAGTGGACTAGGGACCGGGGAGCTGTTTTTT.

This chain's CDR3 is CASSLLAGRNTGELFF. In nucleotides, the CDR3 is TGTGCCAGCAGTCTTCTAGCGGGGAGGAACACCGGGGAGCTGTTTTTT. The chain couples TRBV6-2 or TRBV6-3 to TRBJ2-2; TRBD2 matches at 9 bases. Germline CDR1 is MNHEY and CDR2 is SVGEGT. Trimming took 5 bases from V and 1 from J; bases not matched to a gene: 5. The CDR3 totals 16 residues.

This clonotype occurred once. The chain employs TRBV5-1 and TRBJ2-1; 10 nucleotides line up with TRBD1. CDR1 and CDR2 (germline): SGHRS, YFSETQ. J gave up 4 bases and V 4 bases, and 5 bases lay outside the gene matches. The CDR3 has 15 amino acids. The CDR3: CASSPGQGGYNEQFF. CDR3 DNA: TGCGCCAGCAGCCCCGGACAGGGGGGTTACAATGAGCAGTTCTTC.

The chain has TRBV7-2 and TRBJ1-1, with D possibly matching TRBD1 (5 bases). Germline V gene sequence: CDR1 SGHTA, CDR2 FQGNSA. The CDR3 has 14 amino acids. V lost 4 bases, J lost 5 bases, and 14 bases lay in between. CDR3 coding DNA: TGTGCCAGCAGCTGGGGACGGCCAAAGACTGAAGCTTTCTTT. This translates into CASSWGRPKTEAFF.

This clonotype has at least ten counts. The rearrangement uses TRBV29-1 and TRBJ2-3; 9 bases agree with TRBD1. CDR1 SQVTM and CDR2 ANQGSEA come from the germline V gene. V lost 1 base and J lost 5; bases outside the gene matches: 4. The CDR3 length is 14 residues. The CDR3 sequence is CSVEGGQGVDTQYF. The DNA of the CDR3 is TGCAGCGTTGAAGGGGGACAGGGCGTAGATACGCAGTATTTT.

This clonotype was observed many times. The CDR3 loop is CASRSRGGTYSSYEQYF. The CDR3 DNA sequence: TGTGCCAGCAGGTCCAGGGGTGGAACCTACAGCTCCTACGAGCAGTACTTC. The gene calls are TRBV5-4 and TRBJ2-7; D is perhaps TRBD1 (6 bases). Trimming pared 5 bases from V and 0 bases from J, leaving 21 bases between. Germline V gene data show CDR1 as SGHNT and CDR2 as YYREEE (reference sequence). The CDR3 is made up of 17 amino acids.

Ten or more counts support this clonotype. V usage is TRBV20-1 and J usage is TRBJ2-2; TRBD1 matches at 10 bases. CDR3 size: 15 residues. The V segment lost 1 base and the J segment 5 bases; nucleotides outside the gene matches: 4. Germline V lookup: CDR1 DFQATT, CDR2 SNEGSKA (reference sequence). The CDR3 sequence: CSARVGQGLTGELFF. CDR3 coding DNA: TGCAGTGCTAGAGTGGGACAGGGGCTAACCGGGGAGCTGTTTTTT.

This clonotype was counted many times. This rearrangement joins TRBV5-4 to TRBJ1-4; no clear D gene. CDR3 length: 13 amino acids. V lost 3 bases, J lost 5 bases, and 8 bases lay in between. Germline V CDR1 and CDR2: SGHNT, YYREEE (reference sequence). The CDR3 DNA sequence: TGTGCCAGCAGCTCGGGAGCGAATGAAAAACTGTTTTTT. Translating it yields CASSSGANEKLFF.

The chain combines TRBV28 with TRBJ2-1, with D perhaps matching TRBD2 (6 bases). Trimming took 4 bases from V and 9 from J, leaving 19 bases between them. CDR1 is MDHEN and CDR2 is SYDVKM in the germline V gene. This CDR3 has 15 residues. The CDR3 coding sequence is TGTGCCAGCAGTTCTTACTATTCGGGAGCGAGTGAGCAGTTCTTC. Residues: CASSSYYSGASEQFF.

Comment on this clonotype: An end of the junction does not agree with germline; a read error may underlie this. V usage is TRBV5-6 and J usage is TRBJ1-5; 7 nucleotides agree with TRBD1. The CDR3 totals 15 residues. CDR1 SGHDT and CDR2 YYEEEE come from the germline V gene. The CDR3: CAGSFGTASNQPQHF. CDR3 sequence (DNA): TGTGCCGGCAGCTTTGGGACAGCTAGCAATCAGCCCCAGCATTTT.

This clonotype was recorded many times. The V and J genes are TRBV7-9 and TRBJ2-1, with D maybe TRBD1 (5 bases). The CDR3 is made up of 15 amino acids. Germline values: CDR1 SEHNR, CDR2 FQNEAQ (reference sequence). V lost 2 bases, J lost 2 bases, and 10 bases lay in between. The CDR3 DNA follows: TGTGCCAGCAGCTTACGTTCAGGGCCCTACAATGAGCAGTTCTTC. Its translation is CASSLRSGPYNEQFF.

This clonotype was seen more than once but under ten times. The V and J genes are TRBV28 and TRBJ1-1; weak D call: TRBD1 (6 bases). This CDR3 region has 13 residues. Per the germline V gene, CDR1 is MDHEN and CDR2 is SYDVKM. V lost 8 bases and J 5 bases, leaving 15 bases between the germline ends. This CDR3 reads CASLGTPSTEAFF. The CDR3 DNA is TGTGCCAGCCTCGGGACACCTTCGACTGAAGCTTTCTTT.

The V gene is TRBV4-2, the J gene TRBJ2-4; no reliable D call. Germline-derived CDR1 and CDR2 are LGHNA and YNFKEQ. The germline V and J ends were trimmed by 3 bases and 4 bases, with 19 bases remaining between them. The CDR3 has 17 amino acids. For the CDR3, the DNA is TGTGCCAGCAGCCACCCCGAGAGACCGGGCCCGAAAAACATTCAGTACTTC. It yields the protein CASSHPERPGPKNIQYF.

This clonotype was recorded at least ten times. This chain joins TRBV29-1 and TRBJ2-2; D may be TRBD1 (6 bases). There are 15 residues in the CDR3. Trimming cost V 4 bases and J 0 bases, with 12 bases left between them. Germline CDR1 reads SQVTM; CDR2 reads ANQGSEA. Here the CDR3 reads CSVAGHMPNTGELFF. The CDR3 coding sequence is TGCAGCGTTGCGGGACATATGCCGAACACCGGGGAGCTGTTTTTT.

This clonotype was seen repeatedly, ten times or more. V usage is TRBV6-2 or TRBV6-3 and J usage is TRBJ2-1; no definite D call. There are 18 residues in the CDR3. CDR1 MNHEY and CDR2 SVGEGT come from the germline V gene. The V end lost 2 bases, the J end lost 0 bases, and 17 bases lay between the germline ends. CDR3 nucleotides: TGTGCCAGCAGTTACGTCCCCGACTTCTCGAGCTCCTACAATGAGCAGTTCTTC. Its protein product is CASSYVPDFSSSYNEQFF.

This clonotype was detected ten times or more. The CDR3: CASSFGVGDTQYF. CDR3 sequence (DNA): TGTGCCAGCAGCTTTGGGGTAGGAGATACGCAGTATTTT. The V and J genes are TRBV7-3 and TRBJ2-3, with D unclear. V lost 3 bases, J lost 5 bases, and 9 bases lay in between. The CDR3 runs to 13 residues. Germline CDR1 and CDR2: SGHTA and FQGTGA.

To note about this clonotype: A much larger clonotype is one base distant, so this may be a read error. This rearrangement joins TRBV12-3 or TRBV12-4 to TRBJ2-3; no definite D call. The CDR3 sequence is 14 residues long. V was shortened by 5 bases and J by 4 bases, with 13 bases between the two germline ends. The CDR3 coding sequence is TGTGCCAGCAGTCCTCCTGGCAAGGCAGATACGCAGTATTTT. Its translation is CASSPPGKADTQYF.

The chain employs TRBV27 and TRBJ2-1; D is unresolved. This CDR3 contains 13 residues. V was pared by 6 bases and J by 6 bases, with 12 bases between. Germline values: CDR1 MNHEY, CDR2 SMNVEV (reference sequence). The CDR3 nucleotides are TGTGCCAGCAGCTTCCGTATGGGCAATGAGCAGTTCTTC. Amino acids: CASSFRMGNEQFF.

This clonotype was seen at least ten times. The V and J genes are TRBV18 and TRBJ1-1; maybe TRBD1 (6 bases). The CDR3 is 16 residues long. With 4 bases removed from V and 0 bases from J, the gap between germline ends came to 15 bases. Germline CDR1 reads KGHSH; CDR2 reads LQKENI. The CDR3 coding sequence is TGTGCCAGCTCACTAGCTCCACAGGGTCTGAACACTGAAGCTTTCTTT. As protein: CASSLAPQGLNTEAFF. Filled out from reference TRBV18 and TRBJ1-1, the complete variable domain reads NAGVMQNPRHLVRRRGQEARLRCSPMKGHSHVYWYRQLPEEGLKFMVYLQKENIIDESGMPKERFSAEFPKEGPSILRIQQVVRGDSAAYFCASSLAPQGLNTEAFFGQGTRLTVV.

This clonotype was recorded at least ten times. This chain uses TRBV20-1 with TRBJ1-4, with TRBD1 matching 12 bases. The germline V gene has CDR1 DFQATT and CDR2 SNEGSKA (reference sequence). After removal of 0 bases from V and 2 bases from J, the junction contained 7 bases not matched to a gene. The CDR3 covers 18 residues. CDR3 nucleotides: TGCAGTGCTAGAGATCCGGGACAGGGGGCGCTTACTAATGAAAAACTGTTTTTT. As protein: CSARDPGQGALTNEKLFF.

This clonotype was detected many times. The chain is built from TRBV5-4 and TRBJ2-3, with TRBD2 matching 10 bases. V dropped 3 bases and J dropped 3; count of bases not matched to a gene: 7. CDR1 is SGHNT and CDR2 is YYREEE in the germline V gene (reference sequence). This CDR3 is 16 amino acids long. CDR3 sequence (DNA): TGTGCCAGCAGCTGGAAGGGACTAGCGTTAACAGATACGCAGTATTTT. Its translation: CASSWKGLALTDTQYF.